Following are 26 T cell receptor beta chains from one sample sequenced in a study of T cells in women clearing cervical HPV infection. Produced via immunoSEQ multiplex PCR; TCRdb's table is partial and in-frame only. The sample includes 25,000 to 35,000 clones. Sequencing was performed on blood buffy coat. Source of these receptors: a woman aged 18 to 75 with a cervical HPV16 infection that either progressed to CIN3+ or cleared (not recorded which).

Comment on this clone: Sequencing ends 3 residues short of the CDR3 end; the germline J gene provides the rest. The chain links TRBV4-1 to TRBJ2-4; 7 bases match TRBD2. There are 15 residues in the CDR3. Germline V gives CDR1 MGHRA, CDR2 YSYEKL. Trimming removed 0 bases from V and 8 bases from J; junction bases left unmatched: 7. CDR3 DNA (partial): TGCGCCAGCAGCCAAGAACCGCAGGGAGGGGACATT. This encodes CASSQEPQGGDI. The entire CDR3 protein is CASSQEPQGGDIQYF.

About this clone itself: The missing CDR3 end, 3 residues past where the read stops, is filled in from the germline J gene. The V and J genes are TRBV5-8 and TRBJ1-2; D is ambiguous. This CDR3 is 13 amino acids long. V lost 1 base to trimming and J lost 5 bases, with 9 bases between them. Germline lookup yields CDR1 SGHTS and CDR2 YDEGEE. The chain's CDR3 is CASSLPGRYGYTF. CDR3 bases read: TGTGCCAGCAGCTTGCCGGGTCGGTATGGC.

Remarks on this clone: With the read ending 3 residues before the CDR3 end, the germline J gene is used to fill in that end. V gene TRBV18 combines with J gene TRBJ1-2, with D perhaps TRBD1 (6 bases). CDR3 length: 15 amino acids. V lost 3 bases and J 0 bases, leaving 11 bases between the germline ends. Per the germline V gene, CDR1 is KGHSH and CDR2 is LQKENI. The DNA read from the CDR3 is TGTGCCAGCTCACCGGGGGCAGGAGCTAACTATGGC. Amino acids: CASSPGAGANYG. The CDR3 reads in full as CASSPGAGANYGYTF. Using reference TRBV18 and TRBJ1-2 for the parts outside the CDR3, the full variable domain is NAGVMQNPRHLVRRRGQEARLRCSPMKGHSHVYWYRQLPEEGLKFMVYLQKENIIDESGMPKERFSAEFPKEGPSILRIQQVVRGDSAAYFCASSPGAGANYGYTFGSGTRLTVV.

As regards this clone: The CDR3 end lies 3 residues beyond the end of the read and is filled in from the germline J gene. The genes are TRBV7-9 and TRBJ2-7; TRBD1 matches 7 bases. V lost 5 bases to trimming and J lost 0 bases; unmatched junction nucleotides: 4. The germline CDR1 and CDR2 sequences are SEHNR and FQNEAQ (reference sequence). This CDR3 contains 14 residues. Incomplete CDR3 DNA: TGTGCCAGCAGCGCACAGGGGAACTCCTACGAG. Translated: CASSAQGNSYE. The entire CDR3 sequence reads CASSAQGNSYEQYF.

As to this clone: Coverage ceases 3 residues before the CDR3 finishes, and the germline J gene fills in the end. This chain connects TRBV12-5 to TRBJ2-1, with D perhaps TRBD1 (7 bases). Germline CDR1 is LGHNT and CDR2 is FRNRAP. Trimming took 5 bases from V and 5 from J, leaving 13 bases between them. This CDR3 spans 14 amino acids. The CDR3 bases that were read are TGTGCTAGTGGTGTATCAGGGGGGAACAATGAG. Protein product: CASGVSGGNNE. The CDR3 in its entirety is CASGVSGGNNEQFF.

Points on this clone: Read sequence stops 3 residues before the CDR3 end, and the germline J gene provides the missing end. The genes are TRBV7-9 and TRBJ2-1; 9 positions agree with TRBD2. The CDR3 runs 15 residues. The V gene's germline CDR1 is SEHNR and CDR2 FQNEAQ (reference sequence). The ends lost 5 bases at V and 7 bases at J; junction bases unmatched: 9. The CDR3 here is CASSAGSGGQNEQFF. The CDR3 bases that were read are TGTGCCAGCAGCGCAGGGAGCGGGGGGCAGAATGAG.

A note on this clone: Read sequence stops 3 residues before the CDR3 end, and the germline J gene provides the missing end. V and J are TRBV19 and TRBJ2-1; weak D call: TRBD2 (7 bases). The CDR3 length is 15 residues. In germline, CDR1 is LNHDA, CDR2 SQIVND (reference sequence). The V and J ends lost 8 bases and 7 bases respectively, with 21 bases between them. This CDR3 is CASRVVGGARNEQFF. The DNA read from the CDR3 is TGTGCCAGTCGAGTGGTGGGGGGGGCACGAAATGAG.

Details on this clone: Sequencing ends 3 residues short of the CDR3 end; the germline J gene provides the rest. The chain has TRBV12-5 and TRBJ2-3; TRBD2 agrees at 12 bases. Germline CDR1 is LGHNT and CDR2 is FRNRAP. This CDR3 has 17 amino acids. V shed 2 bases and J 7 bases; nucleotides not matched to a gene: 10. The CDR3 protein is CASGLFISSGGAYTQYF. Incomplete CDR3 DNA: TGTGCTAGTGGTTTGTTCATCTCTAGCGGGGGGGCTTATACG.

As concerns this clone: The read halts 3 residues ahead of the CDR3 end, with the missing end drawn from the germline J gene. The rearrangement joins TRBV30 to TRBJ2-5, with TRBD2 matching 9 bases. This CDR3 has 14 amino acids. V lost 1 base to trimming and J lost 4 bases; unmatched junction nucleotides: 4. Germline V lookup: CDR1 GTSNPN, CDR2 SVGIG (reference sequence). CDR3 loop: CAWSETAGGETQYF. The part of the CDR3 DNA that was read is TGTGCCTGGAGTGAAACAGCGGGGGGAGAGACC.

Turning to this clone: Read sequence stops 3 residues before the CDR3 end, and the germline J gene provides the missing end. The rearrangement uses TRBV6-1 and TRBJ2-1; no definite D call. Trimming left V 2 bases short and J 4 bases short, with 3 bases between. Germline lookup yields CDR1 MNHNS and CDR2 SASEGT. This CDR3 has 12 residues. CDR3: CASSERYNEQFF. Partial CDR3 DNA: TGTGCCAGCAGTGAACGGTACAATGAG.

Concerning this clone: Sequencing ends 3 residues short of the CDR3 end; the germline J gene provides the rest. The chain joins TRBV6-2 or TRBV6-3 to TRBJ2-2; 11 bases line up with TRBD2. The CDR3 consists of 14 residues. Trimming removed 3 bases from V and 6 bases from J; junction bases left unmatched: 0. CDR1 MNHEY and CDR2 SVGEGT come from the germline V gene. The CDR3 is CASSYSGGAGELFF. CDR3 bases read: TGTGCCAGCAGTTATAGCGGGGGGGCCGGGGAG.

Turning to this clone: The CDR3 end is not reached by the read, which stops 3 residues before it; the germline J gene fills it in. The V and J genes are TRBV16 and TRBJ1-5; weak D call: TRBD1 (5 bases). V shed 4 bases and J shed 5 bases, with 12 bases lying between them. CDR1 is KGHSY and CDR2 is FQNENV in the germline V gene. The length of the CDR3 is 14 residues. The sequenced part of the CDR3 DNA is TGTGCCAGCAGCCTTTCGACAGAAGATCAGCCC. It translates to CASSLSTEDQP. The whole CDR3 protein reads CASSLSTEDQPQHF.

Concerning this clone: The read halts 3 residues ahead of the CDR3 end, with the missing end drawn from the germline J gene. The chain is built from TRBV4-2 and TRBJ1-2, with 8 nucleotides matching TRBD1. The germline CDR1 and CDR2 sequences are LGHNA and YNFKEQ. This CDR3 is built from 14 residues. V trimming: 3 bases; J trimming: 3 bases; junction bases outside the gene matches: 3. The DNA read from the CDR3 is TGTGCCAGCAGCCATGAGACAGGGGACTATGGC. This encodes CASSHETGDYG. The entire CDR3 reads CASSHETGDYGYTF.

As concerns this clone: The read falls 3 residues short of the CDR3 end, and the missing part is taken from the germline J gene. V gene TRBV18 combines with J gene TRBJ1-6; possibly TRBD1 for D (6 bases). The V end lost 3 bases, the J end lost 8 bases, and 17 bases lay between the germline ends. This CDR3 contains 16 residues. The germline gives CDR1 KGHSH, CDR2 LQKENI. Incomplete CDR3 DNA: TGTGCCAGCTCACCTACAGGAAGGACAGTAGATTCACCC. Protein product: CASSPTGRTVDSP. The full CDR3 protein reads CASSPTGRTVDSPLHF.

To note about this clone: The read halts 3 residues ahead of the CDR3 end, with the missing end drawn from the germline J gene. V usage is TRBV7-6 and J usage is TRBJ2-2; no definite D call. The CDR3 is 15 residues long. Germline V gene sequence: CDR1 SGHVS, CDR2 FNYEAQ. V was shortened by 1 base and J by 2 bases, with 8 bases between the two germline ends. CDR3 in amino acids: CASSLVDFNTGELFF. CDR3 bases read: TGTGCCAGCAGCTTAGTTGACTTTAACACCGGGGAG.

Remarks on this clone: Read coverage stops 3 residues before the CDR3 terminus; the germline J gene supplies the remainder. V and J are TRBV19 and TRBJ2-7, with 7 nucleotides matching TRBD2. Germline values: CDR1 LNHDA, CDR2 SQIVND (reference sequence). The CDR3 spans 16 residues. V lost 1 base, J lost 2 bases, and 8 bases stayed unmatched. The part of the CDR3 DNA that was read is TGTGCCAGTAGTATAGGTTGGCGGGGAGGGACCTACGAG. It specifies CASSIGWRGGTYE. The full-length CDR3 reads as CASSIGWRGGTYEQYF.

Points on this clone: The read is 3 residues too short to cover the CDR3 end, so that end is filled in from the germline J gene. The chain uses TRBV5-1 and TRBJ1-1, with 9 bases aligning to TRBD1. The V and J ends lost 4 bases and 4 bases, in that order; junction bases with no gene match: 2. Germline loops: CDR1 SGHRS, CDR2 YFSETQ. There are 13 residues in the CDR3. The sequenced part of the CDR3 DNA is TGCGCCAGCAGCGCGACAGGGGGCACTGAA. Translating it yields CASSATGGTE. The whole CDR3 sequence is CASSATGGTEAFF.

On this clone itself: The CDR3 end lies 3 residues beyond the end of the read and is filled in from the germline J gene. This chain links TRBV6-1 with TRBJ2-3, with 12 bases fitting TRBD2. Trimming at V came to 3 bases and at J to 4 bases, leaving 5 bases not matched to a gene. In germline, CDR1 is MNHNS, CDR2 SASEGT. This CDR3 contains 16 residues. The sequenced part of the CDR3 DNA is TGTGCCAGCAGTGAGCTAGCGGGGGGGCCTCCAGATACG. This sequence encodes CASSELAGGPPDT. The whole CDR3 sequence reads CASSELAGGPPDTQYF.

With respect to this clone: The CDR3 is cut off 3 residues early in the read; its end comes from the germline J gene. The rearrangement joins TRBV14 to TRBJ1-1; TRBD1 aligns across 7 bases. The CDR3 runs to 15 residues. Trimming at V came to 2 bases and at J to 1 base, leaving 4 bases not matched to a gene. Germline V lookup: CDR1 SGHDN, CDR2 FVKESK. Partial CDR3 DNA: TGTGCCAGCAGCCAAACGACAGGGTGGAACACTGAA. This codes for CASSQTTGWNTE. The CDR3 in its entirety is CASSQTTGWNTEAFF.

As concerns this clone: The DNA ends 3 residues before the CDR3 does, and the rest of the CDR3 is filled in from the germline J gene. V and J are TRBV18 and TRBJ2-3; D gene ambiguous. Trimming took off 2 bases at V and 2 bases at J, with 8 bases between the two ends. This CDR3 region has 14 residues. The germline V gene has CDR1 KGHSH and CDR2 LQKENI. CDR3 DNA (partial): TGTGCCAGCTCACCATCCGTCTCCACAGATACG. Residues: CASSPSVSTDT. From start to end, the CDR3 is CASSPSVSTDTQYF.

For this clone: Coverage ceases 3 residues before the CDR3 finishes, and the germline J gene fills in the end. The genes are TRBV7-6 and TRBJ2-5; a weak D match, TRBD1 (5 bases). V dropped 1 base and J dropped 5 bases, with 11 bases sitting between them. Germline V CDR1 and CDR2: SGHVS, FNYEAQ. The length of the CDR3 is 14 residues. CDR3 protein: CASSLEGLGETQYF. The part of the CDR3 DNA that was read is TGTGCCAGCAGCTTAGAGGGGCTTGGTGAGACC. Complete variable domain (other parts from reference TRBV7-6 and TRBJ2-5): GAGVSQSPRYKVTKRGQDVALRCDPISGHVSLYWYRQALGQGPEFLTYFNYEAQQDKSGLPNDRFSAERPEGSISTLTIQRTEQRDSAMYRCASSLEGLGETQYFGPGTRLLVL.

A note on this clone: The read gets to within 3 residues of the CDR3 end, and the germline J gene fills in the rest. The J gene is TRBJ2-3, the V gene TRBV20-1, with D maybe TRBD1 (6 bases). The germline V gene has CDR1 DFQATT and CDR2 SNEGSKA (reference sequence). Trimming removed 4 bases at V and 4 bases at J, with 18 bases between. The CDR3 extends over 15 amino acids. CDR3 residues: CSAKRQVPPPDTQYF. The sequenced part of the CDR3 DNA is TGCAGTGCTAAACGACAGGTCCCCCCGCCAGATACG.

Notes on this clone: The read gets to within 3 residues of the CDR3 end, and the germline J gene fills in the rest. The gene calls are TRBV19 and TRBJ1-5; 8 bases are shared with TRBD1. J gave up 6 bases and V 6 bases, and 13 bases lay outside the gene matches. The germline gives CDR1 LNHDA, CDR2 SQIVND (reference sequence). The CDR3 covers 16 residues. CDR3 DNA (partial): TGTGCCAGTAGACCGCGTCCACAGGGGGGAGGTCAGCCC. Amino acids: CASRPRPQGGGQP. The whole CDR3 region reads CASRPRPQGGGQPQHF.

The CDR3 loop is CATSRDRNPGSGANVLTF. The covered CDR3 bases are TGTGCCACCAGCAGAGATCGAAATCCCGGCTCTGGGGCCAACGTC. The chain uses TRBV15 and TRBJ2-6; no reliable D call. The CDR3 end is not reached by the read, which stops 3 residues before it; the germline J gene fills it in. The germline V gene has CDR1 LNHNV and CDR2 YYDKDF (reference sequence). Trimming left V 0 bases short and J 0 bases short, with 12 bases between. The length of the CDR3 is 18 residues. Using reference TRBV15 and TRBJ2-6 for the parts outside the CDR3, the full variable domain is DAMVIQNPRYQVTQFGKPVTLSCSQTLNHNVMYWYQQKSSQAPKLLFHYYDKDFNNEADTPDNFQSRRPNTSFCFLDIRSPGLGDTAMYLCATSRDRNPGSGANVLTFGAGSRLTVL.

This chain's CDR3 is CAWSPDRARGGNTEAFF. CDR3 DNA, as far as it was read: TGTGCCTGGAGTCCCGACAGGGCGCGGGGGGGAAACACTGAA. V is TRBV30 and J is TRBJ1-1, with TRBD1 matching over 7 bases. The read ends 3 residues early relative to the CDR3; the germline J gene fills the gap. The V segment lost 2 bases and the J segment 2 bases; nucleotides outside the gene matches: 14. This CDR3 is built from 17 residues. Germline CDR1 GTSNPN, CDR2 SVGIG (reference sequence). The full variable domain, rest sourced from reference TRBV30 and TRBJ1-1, is SQTIHQWPATLVQPVGSPLSLECTVEGTSNPNLYWYRQAAGRGLQLLFYSVGIGQISSEVPQNLSASRPQDRQFILSSKKLLLSDSGFYLCAWSPDRARGGNTEAFFGQGTRLTVV.

Concerning this clone itself: The observed sequence ends 3 residues before the CDR3 terminus, with the missing tail filled in from the germline J gene. The J gene is TRBJ1-4, the V gene TRBV7-9; 7 nucleotides line up with TRBD1. The CDR3 spans 14 residues. CDR1 and CDR2 (germline): SEHNR, FQNEAQ (reference sequence). With V trimmed by 5 bases and J by 7 bases, 7 bases remained unmatched. The sequenced part of the CDR3 DNA is TGTGCCAGCAGCCCCGACAGGGTTAGTGAAAAA. Its protein is CASSPDRVSEK. The whole CDR3 protein is CASSPDRVSEKLFF. Full variable domain (rest looked up from reference TRBV7-9 and TRBJ1-4): DTGVSQNPRHKITKRGQNVTFRCDPISEHNRLYWYRQTLGQGPEFLTYFQNEAQLEKSRLLSDRFSAERPKGSFSTLEIQRTEQGDSAMYLCASSPDRVSEKLFFGSGTQLSVL.